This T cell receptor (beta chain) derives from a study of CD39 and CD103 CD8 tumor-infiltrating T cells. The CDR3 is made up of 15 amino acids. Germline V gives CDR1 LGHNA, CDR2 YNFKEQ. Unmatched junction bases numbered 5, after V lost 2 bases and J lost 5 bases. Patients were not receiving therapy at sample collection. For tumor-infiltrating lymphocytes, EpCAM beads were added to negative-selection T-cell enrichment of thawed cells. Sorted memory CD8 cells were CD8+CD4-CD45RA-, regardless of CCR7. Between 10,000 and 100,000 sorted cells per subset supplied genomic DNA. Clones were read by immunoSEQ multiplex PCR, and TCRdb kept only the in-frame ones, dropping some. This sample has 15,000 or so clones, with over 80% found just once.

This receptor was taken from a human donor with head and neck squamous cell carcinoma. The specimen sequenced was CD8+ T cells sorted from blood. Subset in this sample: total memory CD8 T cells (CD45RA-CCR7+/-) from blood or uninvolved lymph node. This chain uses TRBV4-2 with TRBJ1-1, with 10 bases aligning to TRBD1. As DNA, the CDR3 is TGTGCCAGCAGCCAACCGGGACAGGGGAATACTGAAGCTTTCTTT. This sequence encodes CASSQPGQGNTEAFF.